Below are 20 T cell receptor beta chains sequenced from a single sample in a study of identical twins. TCRdb re-derived calls from the 5' RACE reads in MiXCR, one entry per CDR3 protein. The profile shows some 790,000 distinct CDR3 sequences, 18% of them singletons. These data also featured in a second study, about T cells expressing NK-cell markers.

Input material: PBMCs. Receptors originate from a woman between 18 and 30 years old in good health.

This clonotype turned up a few times. This chain connects TRBV7-8 to TRBJ2-1; D is unresolved. Germline V gene data show CDR1 as SGHVS and CDR2 as FQNEAQ. CDR3 length: 13 residues. The V end was cut by 1 base, the J end by 12 bases, with 13 bases between. CDR3 sequence (DNA): TGTGCCAGCAGCTTAGACCCCCTAAAAGGGCAGTTCTTC. This translates into CASSLDPLKGQFF.

In its sample, this clonotype was seen a few times. V is TRBV7-6 and J is TRBJ2-7; the D gene could be TRBD1 or TRBD2 (6 bases each). There are 13 residues in the CDR3. Germline V gene sequence: CDR1 SGHVS, CDR2 FNYEAQ. V shed 3 bases and J shed 5 bases, with 11 bases lying between them. This CDR3 is CASSFSGEDEQYF. CDR3 bases: TGTGCCAGCAGCTTTTCAGGGGAGGACGAGCAGTACTTC.

This chain connects TRBV29-1 to TRBJ2-2; perhaps TRBD2 as D (6 bases). The CDR3 has 13 amino acids. Germline V CDR1 and CDR2: SQVTM, ANQGSEA. V was trimmed by 4 bases and J by 4 bases, leaving 10 bases between them. The CDR3 here is CSVGRGGTGELFF. CDR3 coding DNA: TGCAGCGTTGGGAGGGGCGGCACCGGGGAGCTGTTTTTT.

This clonotype occurred many times. The chain combines TRBV5-1 with TRBJ2-7; 10 bases agree with TRBD1. Losses at the gene ends were 7 bases for V and 3 bases for J; bases not matched to a gene: 7. There are 14 residues in the CDR3. Germline assignment: CDR1 SGHRS and CDR2 YFSETQ. The CDR3 DNA sequence: TGCGCCAGCGGGACAGGGGCCTTCTTCTACGAGCAGTACTTC. Translating gives CASGTGAFFYEQYF. Full variable domain (outside the CDR3, taken from reference TRBV5-1 and TRBJ2-7): KAGVTQTPRYLIKTRGQQVTLSCSPISGHRSVSWYQQTPGQGLQFLFEYFSETQRNKGNFPGRFSGRQFSNSRSEMNVSTLELGDSALYLCASGTGAFFYEQYFGPGTRLTVT.

This chain joins TRBV7-8 and TRBJ2-7, with D possibly being TRBD1 (5 bases). CDR1 and CDR2 (germline): SGHVS, FQNEAQ. This CDR3 is built from 14 residues. Between the trimmed V and J ends, which lost 5 bases and 6 bases, there was a span of 17 bases. The CDR3 DNA sequence: TGTGCCAGCAGCGGACCAGGGTTCAGCGTCGAGCAGTACTTC. This sequence encodes CASSGPGFSVEQYF.

The chain joins TRBV20-1 to TRBJ1-2, with TRBD1 matching over 7 bases. CDR3 length equals 12 residues. Unmatched junction bases numbered 4, after V lost 3 bases and J lost 6 bases. Germline V gene data show CDR1 as DFQATT and CDR2 as SNEGSKA (reference sequence). DNA of the CDR3: TGCAGTGCTAGGGGGACAGTTGATGGCTACACCTTC. This gives the protein CSARGTVDGYTF.

The chain uses TRBV7-8 and TRBJ2-1, with 8 bases fitting TRBD2. The CDR3 runs to 15 residues. Germline loops: CDR1 SGHVS, CDR2 FQNEAQ. Unmatched junction bases numbered 9, after V lost 7 bases and J lost 4 bases. The CDR3 loop is CASNHPRGGYNEQFF. The CDR3 DNA is TGTGCCAGCAATCATCCACGGGGGGGGTACAATGAGCAGTTCTTC.

This clonotype showed up just a few times. This sequence joins TRBV7-2 and TRBJ2-1, with 9 nucleotides matching TRBD1. The germline V gene encodes CDR1 SGHTA and CDR2 FQGNSA. The CDR3 spans 13 residues. V shed 4 bases, J shed 7 bases, and the junction held 2 bases outside the gene matches. DNA for the CDR3: TGTGCCAGCAGCTGGGGGACAGGGAATGAGCAGTTCTTC. Its translation: CASSWGTGNEQFF.

The genes are TRBV11-2 and TRBJ2-7, with 9 bases matching TRBD2. The CDR3 loop spans 14 amino acids. Germline V gives CDR1 SGHAT, CDR2 FQNNGV. Trimming took 6 bases from V and 4 from J; bases not matched to a gene: 7. The CDR3 DNA sequence: TGTGCCAGCAGTAAGACTAGCGGTGTATACGAGCAGTACTTC. As protein: CASSKTSGVYEQYF.

The sample holds a few counts of this clonotype. The chain carries TRBV12-3 or TRBV12-4 and TRBJ2-1; D is unresolved. V was clipped by 8 bases and J by 7 bases, with 9 bases between them. This CDR3 region has 11 residues. The CDR3 DNA reads as TGTGCCAGCGCTCTTGGGAATGAGCAGTTCTTC. It is translated as CASALGNEQFF.

The genes are TRBV3-1 and TRBJ2-7; the match to TRBD2 covers 14 bases. CDR1 and CDR2 from the germline V gene are LGHDT and YNNKEL (reference sequence). J gave up 3 bases and V 4 bases, and 8 bases lay outside the gene matches. The CDR3 has 17 residues. Here the CDR3 DNA reads TGTGCCAGCAGCCCCCCAGGGACTAGCGGGAGAAGCTACGAGCAGTACTTC. It encodes CASSPPGTSGRSYEQYF.

This clonotype was seen only a few times. V and J are TRBV6-2 or TRBV6-3 and TRBJ2-1; D remains unclear. The germline gives CDR1 MNHEY, CDR2 SVGEGT. The CDR3 runs 12 residues. V shed 4 bases and J shed 9 bases, with 10 bases lying between them. CDR3 sequence reads: CASSFGTGEQFF. CDR3 in DNA: TGTGCCAGCAGTTTCGGTACGGGTGAGCAGTTCTTC.

V gene TRBV6-5 combines with J gene TRBJ2-1, with D perhaps TRBD1 (5 bases). CDR3 length: 14 amino acids. From germline, CDR1 is MNHEY and CDR2 SVGAGI. V was trimmed by 2 bases and J by 3 bases, leaving 8 bases between them. The DNA for the CDR3 is TGTGCCAGCAGTTACCTGGGGCTCTACAATGAGCAGTTCTTC. It encodes CASSYLGLYNEQFF.

This clonotype was detected a few times. The chain couples TRBV14 to TRBJ1-4; D remains ambiguous. The CDR3 contains 13 residues. Trimming stripped 3 bases from V and 6 bases from J, with 8 bases between. Germline values: CDR1 SGHDN, CDR2 FVKESK. CDR3 region: CASSHGLDEKLFF. For the CDR3, the DNA is TGTGCCAGCAGCCACGGTTTGGATGAAAAACTGTTTTTT. Full variable domain (remainder filled in from reference TRBV14 and TRBJ1-4): EAGVTQFPSHSVIEKGQTVTLRCDPISGHDNLYWYRRVMGKEIKFLLHFVKESKQDESGMPNNRFLAERTGGTYSTLKVQPAELEDSGVYFCASSHGLDEKLFFGSGTQLSVL.

The chain couples TRBV19 to TRBJ1-2, with a tentative D call TRBD1 (6 bases). CDR1 is LNHDA, CDR2 SQIVND, per germline (reference sequence). The V and J ends lost 3 bases and 4 bases respectively, with 9 bases between them. The CDR3 contains 13 residues. As DNA, the CDR3 is TGTGCCAGTAGTATGGGGGACATCTATGGCTACACCTTC. Amino acids: CASSMGDIYGYTF.

The V gene is TRBV7-2, the J gene TRBJ1-5; D gene ambiguous. V lost 2 bases and J 4 bases, leaving 9 bases between the germline ends. This CDR3 has 14 amino acids. The germline V gene has CDR1 SGHTA and CDR2 FQGNSA. CDR3 sequence: CASSLWAVNQPQHF. CDR3 bases: TGTGCCAGCAGCTTATGGGCAGTAAATCAGCCCCAGCATTTT.

The rearrangement links TRBV12-3 or TRBV12-4 to TRBJ2-5; D uncertain. CDR3 length: 12 amino acids. With 5 bases removed from V and 2 bases from J, the gap between germline ends came to 6 bases. The CDR3 loop is CASSTAQETQYF. The CDR3 region has the DNA TGTGCCAGCAGTACCGCTCAAGAGACCCAGTACTTC.

This clonotype was observed a few times. The J gene is TRBJ1-1, the V gene TRBV5-1, with 8 bases aligning to TRBD1. Germline assignment: CDR1 SGHRS and CDR2 YFSETQ. The V and J ends lost 4 bases and 5 bases, in that order; junction bases with no gene match: 7. The CDR3 runs 14 residues. The CDR3 DNA reads TGCGCCAGCAGCCAACAGGGACAGGAAACTGAAGCTTTCTTT. Translated: CASSQQGQETEAFF. Using reference TRBV5-1 and TRBJ1-1 for the parts outside the CDR3, the full variable domain is KAGVTQTPRYLIKTRGQQVTLSCSPISGHRSVSWYQQTPGQGLQFLFEYFSETQRNKGNFPGRFSGRQFSNSRSEMNVSTLELGDSALYLCASSQQGQETEAFFGQGTRLTVV.

The table lists this clonotype with a few counts. CDR3: CAISIKDHYEQYF. As DNA, the CDR3 is TGTGCCATCAGTATCAAGGATCACTACGAGCAGTACTTC. The rearrangement uses TRBV10-3 and TRBJ2-7; no definite D call. The CDR3 is 13 residues long. V was pared by 5 bases and J by 3 bases, with 11 bases between. Per germline, CDR1 ENHRY and CDR2 SYGVKD.

This clonotype has a handful of counts. This chain connects TRBV29-1 to TRBJ1-2, with D possibly matching TRBD1 (5 bases). The CDR3 has 13 residues. V was shortened by 4 bases and J by 3 bases, with 12 bases between the two germline ends. Germline lookup yields CDR1 SQVTM and CDR2 ANQGSEA. The CDR3 protein is CSVGAGTDYGYTF. Here the CDR3 DNA reads TGCAGCGTTGGTGCGGGGACCGACTATGGCTACACCTTC.